What follows are 7 T cell receptor beta chains derived from one specimen sequenced in a study of blood T cell repertoires in COVID-19. Using immunoSEQ multiplex PCR, the repertoire was profiled, and TCRdb retains in-frame clones only, with some absent. This sample has about 78,000 clones, with 90% found just once. Sequenced material: peripheral blood. The receptors come from a woman between 50 and 59 years old in a cohort sampled during active COVID-19.

V is TRBV5-1 and J is TRBJ1-1; TRBD1 might be the D (6 bases). The CDR3 contains 15 residues. CDR1 and CDR2 (germline): SGHRS, YFSETQ. V lost 0 bases to trimming and J lost 4 bases, with 13 bases between them. In nucleotides, the CDR3 is TGCGCCAGCAGCTTGGGGGGGCTGAGCGGCACTGAAGCTTTCTTT. Encoded protein: CASSLGGLSGTEAFF.

The chain carries TRBV28 and TRBJ2-3; 13 positions agree with TRBD2. Germline lookup yields CDR1 MDHEN and CDR2 SYDVKM. The CDR3 runs 16 residues. V lost 5 bases, J lost 1 base, and 3 bases stayed unmatched. The CDR3 loop is CASSIGTSGGTDTQYF. CDR3 nucleotide sequence: TGTGCCAGCAGTATAGGGACTAGCGGGGGCACAGATACGCAGTATTTT.

This clone came up once. The gene calls are TRBV7-8 and TRBJ2-1, with D possibly being TRBD2 (5 bases). Germline loops: CDR1 SGHVS, CDR2 FQNEAQ. V was trimmed by 4 bases and J by 3 bases, leaving 10 bases between them. This CDR3 has 14 amino acids. The CDR3 spells CASSSRTVYNEQFF. DNA of the CDR3: TGTGCCAGCAGCTCCCGGACTGTCTACAATGAGCAGTTCTTC.

The chain uses TRBV5-1 and TRBJ2-1, with 12 bases matching TRBD2. Trimming removed 0 bases from V and 10 bases from J; junction bases left unmatched: 5. CDR1 is SGHRS and CDR2 is YFSETQ in the germline V gene. CDR3 length: 15 residues. The CDR3 spells CASSLGTSGIGEQFF. The CDR3 region has the DNA TGCGCCAGCAGCTTGGGGACTAGCGGGATTGGGGAGCAGTTCTTC.

This chain joins TRBV5-1 and TRBJ2-1; 7 bases map to TRBD2. This CDR3 contains 16 residues. Germline trimming cut 4 bases from V and 1 base from J; bases unmatched to any gene: 8. The germline CDR1 and CDR2 sequences are SGHRS and YFSETQ. CDR3 region: CASSVGGGGSYNEQFF. The CDR3 nucleotides are TGCGCCAGCAGCGTGGGTGGGGGAGGGTCCTACAATGAGCAGTTCTTC.

The gene calls are TRBV28 and TRBJ2-7, with a weak D call TRBD2 (6 bases). The CDR3 is 15 residues long. The V and J ends lost 5 bases and 7 bases respectively, with 21 bases between them. The germline V gene encodes CDR1 MDHEN and CDR2 SYDVKM. The CDR3: CASSRDSPAPTEQYF. DNA of the CDR3: TGTGCCAGCAGTCGGGACTCCCCAGCCCCTACAGAGCAGTACTTC.

The CDR3 bases are TGTGCCAGCAGACCCGACAGGGGGCTCACCTACGAGCAGTACTTC. It specifies CASRPDRGLTYEQYF. This chain links TRBV5-4 with TRBJ2-7; 10 positions agree with TRBD1. Germline V gene sequence: CDR1 SGHNT, CDR2 YYREEE (reference sequence). The V and J ends lost 5 bases and 2 bases, in that order; junction bases with no gene match: 7. This CDR3 spans 15 amino acids.